This TCR beta chain was identified during a study of monozygotic twins with cystic fibrosis. Broader study findings: V usage most resembled the co-twin in 13 of 16 pairs.

Regarding this clone: The antigen is not known.

The protocol was immunoSEQ multiplex PCR, while the TCRdb copy is restricted to in-frame clones and leaves out a portion. The sample records about 9,100 clones, about 90% being singletons. With V trimmed by 0 bases and J by 4 bases, 6 bases remained unmatched. CDR3 size: 17 residues. Per the germline V gene, CDR1 is PRHDT and CDR2 is FYEKMQ (reference sequence). Input material: blood. This sequence was found in a boy aged 2 to 10 with cystic fibrosis. The gene calls are TRBV13 and TRBJ1-4; 9 nucleotides line up with TRBD1. Here the CDR3 DNA reads TGTGCCAGCAGCTTAGGTCCCGGGACAGGGTTTAATGAAAAACTGTTTTTT. Translated, it gives CASSLGPGTGFNEKLFF.